This T cell receptor (beta chain) was sequenced in a study of neurological immune-mediated disorders. Study-level points and caveats: The most TCR clonal expansion was seen in HTLV-1-associated myelopathy, whereas the least was seen in multiple sclerosis, below the level in healthy controls. Expanded clones shared no CDR3 amino acid sequences across subjects, suggesting private repertoires in all groups. The phylogenetic placement of 18 of 34 multiple sclerosis patients' repertoires in one related-CDR3 cluster constitutes a possible signature.

This clonotype was counted at least ten times. Its antigen remains unidentified. Germline V gene data show CDR1 as DFQATT and CDR2 as SNEGSKA (reference sequence). The CDR3 is 14 amino acids. Trimming shortened V by 6 bases and J by 6 bases, and 15 bases separated the two germline ends. Synthesis of cDNA used 5'RACE (with 10-nucleotide random UMIs). MiXCR was run by TCRdb on the 5' RACE reads, yielding one entry per CDR3 protein. The table lists over 60,000 distinct CDR3 sequences, 4% to 6% of them singletons. This TCR came from a woman in her 30s with multiple sclerosis. The sequenced sample was PBMCs. The chain recombines TRBV20-1 with TRBJ1-6; maybe TRBD1 (6 bases). In nucleotides, the CDR3 is TGCAGTGCCGCTACAGGGCCGGGTAATTCACCCCTCCACTTT. This sequence encodes CSAATGPGNSPLHF.